This T cell receptor beta chain was sequenced during a study of blood T cell repertoires in COVID-19. The data were produced by immunoSEQ multiplex PCR, yet TCRdb's version contains in-frame clones alone and is incomplete. Of around 230,000 clones in the sample, about nine tenths are singletons; the top ten hold about 9.3%. V was pared by 3 bases and J by 2 bases, with 11 bases between. CDR1 MDHEN and CDR2 SYDVKM come from the germline V gene. The CDR3 is 14 amino acids. The sequenced sample was PBMCs or T cells enriched from blood (not recorded which). The sequence derives from a man younger than 30 with acute COVID-19. V gene TRBV28 combines with J gene TRBJ2-7; tentative D call: TRBD2 (5 bases). CDR3 in amino acids: CASSFGVWAYEQYF. CDR3 bases: TGTGCCAGCAGTTTCGGGGTGTGGGCCTACGAGCAGTACTTC.